These 6 T cell receptor beta chains originate from one sample sequenced in a study of Tregs in tolerant kidney transplant recipients (dated by TCRdb to the late 2010s). The library was obtained by the immunoSEQ multiplex PCR assay. TCRdb obtained this table from immuneACCESS and retained in-frame rearrangements with V and J assigned. These tables miss some clones; where compared with another copy, unresolved V genes account for less than half of the shortfall, and the remainder is unexplained. This sample gives roughly 120,000 clones in total; almost 95% of them show up just once. In total, the top ten clones hold more than 0.5% of the sample. The sample consisted of CD4+ T cells from blood. The receptors here all came from a human donor in good health.

The CDR3 protein is CASRGTRERETQYF. The CDR3 DNA sequence: TGTGCCAGCCGAGGGACGAGGGAGCGAGAGACCCAGTACTTC. The gene calls are TRBV25-1 and TRBJ2-5; D may correspond to TRBD1 or TRBD2 (5 bases each). Germline-derived CDR1 and CDR2 are MGHDK and SYGVNS. With 8 bases removed from V and 4 bases from J, the gap between germline ends came to 17 bases. This CDR3 contains 14 residues.

V gene TRBV9 combines with J gene TRBJ2-5; D remains ambiguous. Between the trimmed V and J ends, which lost 0 bases and 2 bases, there was a span of 14 bases. The CDR3 contains 16 residues. The germline CDR1 and CDR2 sequences are SGDLS and YYNGEE. CDR3 DNA sequence: TGTGCCAGCAGCGTAGCCCCGGTAGGAACACAAGAGACCCAGTACTTC. Protein: CASSVAPVGTQETQYF.

The chain uses TRBV19 and TRBJ2-1; D may be TRBD2 (5 bases). Trimming cost V 1 base and J 5 bases, with 12 bases left between them. Looked up from germline, CDR1 is LNHDA and CDR2 is SQIVND (reference sequence). CDR3 length: 15 residues. CDR3 region: CASSIGPAENNEQFF. The CDR3 coding sequence is TGTGCCAGTAGTATAGGGCCAGCGGAAAACAATGAGCAGTTCTTC.

The chain links TRBV7-6 to TRBJ2-5; TRBD1 matches at 10 bases. V shed 2 bases, J shed 2 bases, and the junction held 5 bases outside the gene matches. The CDR3 totals 16 residues. Per the germline V gene, CDR1 is SGHVS and CDR2 is FNYEAQ. CDR3 region: CASSLKAGQGQETQYF. CDR3 coding DNA: TGTGCCAGCAGCTTAAAGGCGGGACAGGGGCAAGAGACCCAGTACTTC.

V usage is TRBV7-7 and J usage is TRBJ1-1; D is ambiguous. Germline V gives CDR1 SSHAT, CDR2 FNYEAQ (reference sequence). This CDR3 has 13 residues. Trimming took 0 bases from V and 3 from J, leaving 5 bases between them. The CDR3 here is CASSLAWDTEAFF. CDR3 DNA: TGTGCCAGCAGCTTAGCTTGGGACACTGAAGCTTTCTTT.

J is TRBJ1-1 and V is TRBV27; no reliable D call. Germline V gene data show CDR1 as MNHEY and CDR2 as SMNVEV (reference sequence). Trimming stripped 2 bases from V and 5 bases from J, with 12 bases between. This CDR3 contains 14 residues. In DNA form, the CDR3 reads TGTGCCAGCAGTTTAGGTTGGACTTCTACTGAAGCTTTCTTT. Amino acid sequence: CASSLGWTSTEAFF.